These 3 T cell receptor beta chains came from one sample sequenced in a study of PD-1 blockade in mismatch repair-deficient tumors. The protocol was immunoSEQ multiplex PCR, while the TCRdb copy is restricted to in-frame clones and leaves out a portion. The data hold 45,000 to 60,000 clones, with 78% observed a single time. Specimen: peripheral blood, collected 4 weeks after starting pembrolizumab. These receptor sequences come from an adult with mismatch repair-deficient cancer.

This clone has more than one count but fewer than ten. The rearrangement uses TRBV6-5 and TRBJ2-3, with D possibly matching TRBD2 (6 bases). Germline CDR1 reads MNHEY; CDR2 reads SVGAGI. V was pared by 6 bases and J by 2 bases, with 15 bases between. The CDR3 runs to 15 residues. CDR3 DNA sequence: TGTGCCAGCAGGCGATATAGCGGACCCACAGATACGCAGTATTTT. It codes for CASRRYSGPTDTQYF.

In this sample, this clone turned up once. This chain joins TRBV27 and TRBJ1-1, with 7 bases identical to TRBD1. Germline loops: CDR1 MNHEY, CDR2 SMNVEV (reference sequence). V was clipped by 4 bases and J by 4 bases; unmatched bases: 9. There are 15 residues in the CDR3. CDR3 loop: CASSYRGDGGTEAFF. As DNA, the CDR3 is TGTGCCAGCAGTTACAGGGGTGATGGCGGCACTGAAGCTTTCTTT.

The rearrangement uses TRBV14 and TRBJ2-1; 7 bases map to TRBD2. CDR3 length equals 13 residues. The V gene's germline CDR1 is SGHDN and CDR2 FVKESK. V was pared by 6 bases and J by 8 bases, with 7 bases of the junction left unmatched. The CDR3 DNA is TGTGCCAGCAGTCGGACTAGGGCCGATGAGCAGTTCTTC. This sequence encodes CASSRTRADEQFF.